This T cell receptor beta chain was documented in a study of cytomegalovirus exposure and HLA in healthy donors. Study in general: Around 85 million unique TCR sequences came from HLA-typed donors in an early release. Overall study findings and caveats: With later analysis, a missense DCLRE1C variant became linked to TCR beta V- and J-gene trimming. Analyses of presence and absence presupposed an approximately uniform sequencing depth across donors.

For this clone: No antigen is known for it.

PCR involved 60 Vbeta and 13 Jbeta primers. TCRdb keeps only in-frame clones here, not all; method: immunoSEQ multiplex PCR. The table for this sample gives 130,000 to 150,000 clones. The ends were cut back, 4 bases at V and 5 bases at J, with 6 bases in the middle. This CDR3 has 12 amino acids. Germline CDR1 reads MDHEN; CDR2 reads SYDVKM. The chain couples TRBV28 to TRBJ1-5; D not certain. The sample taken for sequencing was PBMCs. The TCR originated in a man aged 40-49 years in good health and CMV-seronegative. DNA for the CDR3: TGTGCCAGCAGTTACACAGATCAGCCCCAGCATTTT. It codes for CASSYTDQPQHF.